This T cell receptor beta chain was captured by sequencing in a study of response to subunit inactivated influenza vaccine. Study-level results: It was suggested by the authors that few new T cells are recruited by each seasonal influenza vaccination.

V gave up 5 bases and J gave up 2 bases, with 10 bases separating them. This CDR3 contains 14 residues. The germline V gene has CDR1 MNHEY and CDR2 SVGEGT. This clonotype occurred a few times. Its antigen remains unidentified. TCRdb processed the RT-PCR reads anew with MiXCR; each CDR3 protein has one entry. Of hundreds of thousands of distinct CDR3 sequences detected, over 11% appear once; the ten largest clones hold approximately 6.5%. The gene calls are TRBV6-2 or TRBV6-3 and TRBJ1-5; D is uncertain. The origin of this receptor is a man aged 50 or older who received an inactivated influenza vaccine. Sample: PBMCs from blood, taken less than 15 days before vaccination. The chain's CDR3 is CASSPRAGNQPQHF. As DNA, the CDR3 is TGTGCCAGCAGTCCCCGGGCTGGCAATCAGCCCCAGCATTTT.